This T cell receptor (beta chain) was profiled in a study of cytomegalovirus exposure and HLA in healthy donors. Overall study results and limits: Reported performance of the classifier showed diagnosis of cytomegalovirus status with high specificity and sensitivity. Several of the most significant clusters appeared linked to common viral pathogens, based on a later analysis. TRBV6-2, TRBV6-3 and some other V segments were excluded as indistinguishable.

Vbeta (60) and Jbeta (13) primers were used in the PCR. Libraries were prepared by immunoSEQ multiplex PCR; TCRdb keeps only in-frame clonotypes and omits some of them. The data show about 120,000 clones, with approximately 80% seen just once and 3.7% held by the top ten. Comments on this clone: The antigen is not known.

Trimming took 6 bases from V and 11 from J; bases not matched to a gene: 5. There are 11 residues in the CDR3. Despite likely unrecorded immune exposures, the donors were nominally healthy at the time of sampling. V gene TRBV6-7 combines with J gene TRBJ1-1, with 8 bases identical to TRBD1. TRBV6-7 counts as an open reading frame of uncertain function. Specimen: PBMCs. This clonotype originated in a human donor in good health. For the CDR3, the DNA is TGTGCCAGCAGGAAAACAGGGGGGGCTTTCTTT. Protein: CASRKTGGAFF.